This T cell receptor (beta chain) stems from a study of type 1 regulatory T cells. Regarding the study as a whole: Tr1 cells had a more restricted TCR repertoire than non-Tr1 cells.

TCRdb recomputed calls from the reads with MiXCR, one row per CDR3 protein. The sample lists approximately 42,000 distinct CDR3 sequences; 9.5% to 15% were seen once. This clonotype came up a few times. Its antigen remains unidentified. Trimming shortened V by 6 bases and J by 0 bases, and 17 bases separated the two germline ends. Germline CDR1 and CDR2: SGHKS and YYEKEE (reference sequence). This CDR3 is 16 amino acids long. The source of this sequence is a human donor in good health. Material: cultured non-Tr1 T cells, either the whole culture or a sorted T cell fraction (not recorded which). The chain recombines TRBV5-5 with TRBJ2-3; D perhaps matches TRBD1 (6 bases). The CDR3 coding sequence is TGTGCCAGCACCCCACCGACAGGAGCTAGCACAGATACGCAGTATTTT. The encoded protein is CASTPPTGASTDTQYF.